The 25 T cell receptor beta chains below were found in one sample sequenced in a study of spatial heterogeneity in lung cancer. Overall study results and limits: The study found that expanded intratumoral alpha and beta TCR counts tracked tumor mutation counts.

TCRdb re-derived calls from the 5' RACE reads in MiXCR, one entry per CDR3 protein. The data hold more than 1,500 distinct CDR3 sequences, with about 6% observed a single time. Time point of the sample: sample taken at primary tumor resection. No antigen has been assigned to these receptors. The sample in question was lung tumor tissue, obtained at surgery. The receptors were sampled from a female donor with early-stage non-small cell lung cancer.

By share, this clonotype ranks as medium-sized. The library was designed around alpha chains, so this beta chain is a stray read whose abundance carries little weight. V and J are TRBV7-6 and TRBJ2-7; D might be TRBD2 (6 bases). The CDR3 has 13 amino acids. Germline-derived CDR1 and CDR2 are SGHVS and FNYEAQ. V lost 3 bases and J lost 4, with 10 bases in between. This CDR3 reads CASSLSSGYEQYF. Here the CDR3 DNA reads TGTGCCAGCAGCTTGAGTAGCGGATACGAGCAGTACTTC.

Comments on this clonotype: This beta chain is an off-target read within a library intended for alpha chains, so its frequency means little. The chain is built from TRBV7-9 and TRBJ2-3; 13 bases fit TRBD2. The V segment lost 5 bases and the J segment 2 bases; nucleotides outside the gene matches: 4. Per the germline V gene, CDR1 is SEHNR and CDR2 is FQNEAQ (reference sequence). The CDR3 runs to 16 residues. This CDR3 reads CASSHGLAGDTDTQYF. In DNA form, the CDR3 reads TGTGCCAGCAGCCACGGACTAGCGGGAGACACAGATACGCAGTATTTT.

Within the sample, this clonotype is medium-sized (0.01 to 0.1%). Since the library was made to target alpha chains, this beta chain is a stray read and its abundance is not meaningful. CDR3 DNA sequence: TGCGCCAGCAGCTTGGATGGTACACTCGAGGGGGAGCTGTTTTTT. Translating gives CASSLDGTLEGELFF. The V and J genes are TRBV5-1 and TRBJ2-2, with D unclear. Trimming cost V 0 bases and J 8 bases, with 14 bases left between them. The germline V gene has CDR1 SGHRS and CDR2 YFSETQ. The CDR3 runs 15 residues.

Turning to this clonotype: As an off-target read in a library built for alpha chains, this beta chain has a frequency of little significance. The chain couples TRBV19 to TRBJ2-4; D is unclear. This CDR3 is 14 amino acids long. V lost 3 bases to trimming and J lost 2 bases, with 8 bases between them. Per the germline V gene, CDR1 is LNHDA and CDR2 is SQIVND (reference sequence). CDR3 bases: TGTGCCAGTAGTATTAGGGCCCCCAAAAACATTCAGTACTTC. Translation gives CASSIRAPKNIQYF.

By share, this clonotype ranks as medium-sized. The library was prepared for alpha chains; this beta chain is a stray read, so its frequency means little. The chain uses TRBV5-6 and TRBJ2-3; 14 nucleotides agree with TRBD2. Germline trimming cut 4 bases from V and 3 bases from J; bases unmatched to any gene: 13. Looked up from germline, CDR1 is SGHDT and CDR2 is YYEEEE. The CDR3 has 19 amino acids. The CDR3 is CASSLPGTSGGLGTDTQYF. The CDR3 coding sequence is TGTGCCAGCAGCCTGCCCGGGACTAGCGGGGGTCTTGGGACAGATACGCAGTATTTT.

By sample fraction, this clonotype is medium-sized. This beta chain is off target for a library built for alpha chains, so its abundance means little. V and J are TRBV12-3 or TRBV12-4 and TRBJ2-7; D not resolved. The CDR3 has 12 residues. Trimming cost V 3 bases and J 4 bases, with 7 bases left between them. The CDR3 DNA reads as TGTGCCAGCAGTTTTTTGGATTACGAGCAGTACTTC. Its translation: CASSFLDYEQYF.

By share, this clonotype ranks as medium-sized. This beta chain was picked up by a library intended for alpha chains and is off target, so its count carries little meaning. The V gene is TRBV7-9, the J gene TRBJ1-1, with D perhaps TRBD1 (6 bases). V was shortened by 4 bases and J by 11 bases, with 14 bases between the two germline ends. The CDR3 has 12 residues. Germline V gives CDR1 SEHNR, CDR2 FQNEAQ (reference sequence). CDR3 sequence reads: CASSSGGRVAFF. The CDR3 nucleotides read TGTGCCAGCAGCTCGGGGGGCAGGGTTGCTTTCTTT. The variable domain in full, completed from reference TRBV7-9 and TRBJ1-1, reads DTGVSQNPRHKITKRGQNVTFRCDPISEHNRLYWYRQTLGQGPEFLTYFQNEAQLEKSRLLSDRFSAERPKGSFSTLEIQRTEQGDSAMYLCASSSGGRVAFFGQGTRLTVV.

This clonotype is deemed large. The library was built for alpha chains, so this beta chain is an off-target read and its size means little. V is TRBV10-2 and J is TRBJ1-5; D is perhaps TRBD1 (5 bases). The V end was cut by 0 bases, the J end by 1 base, with 10 bases between. This CDR3 is 16 amino acids long. Per the germline V gene, CDR1 is WSHSY and CDR2 is SAAADI. The CDR3 region is CASSESPGNSNQPQHF. DNA for the CDR3: TGCGCCAGCAGTGAGTCCCCAGGGAACAGCAATCAGCCCCAGCATTTT.

This clonotype is labeled as medium-sized (0.01 to 0.1%). The library was prepared for alpha chains; this beta chain is a stray read, so its frequency means little. The J gene is TRBJ1-6, the V gene TRBV14, with TRBD1 as a possible D gene (5 bases). The CDR3 has 15 residues. Trimming stripped 5 bases from V and 11 bases from J, with 19 bases between. Germline values: CDR1 SGHDN, CDR2 FVKESK. The CDR3 reads CASSDRGALRTPLHF. The CDR3 DNA is TGTGCCAGCAGCGACCGAGGGGCCTTGAGGACACCCCTCCACTTT.

A note on this clonotype: A library prepared for alpha chains yielded this beta chain as an off-target read; its size is of little meaning. CDR3 sequence (DNA): TGTGCCAGCAGCTTAGTGCCCCTAGGGGGCAATGAGCAGTTCTTC. This encodes CASSLVPLGGNEQFF. The chain is built from TRBV7-8 and TRBJ2-1; maybe TRBD1 (6 bases). The ends were cut back, 1 base at V and 6 bases at J, with 13 bases in the middle. Germline-derived CDR1 and CDR2 are SGHVS and FQNEAQ. The CDR3 sequence is 15 residues long.

This clonotype qualifies as large. This beta chain is an unintended read in a library built for alpha chains; its size means little. The rearrangement joins TRBV28 to TRBJ2-1; TRBD1 matches 8 bases. The CDR3 spans 19 residues. The germline V gene encodes CDR1 MDHEN and CDR2 SYDVKM. V lost 1 base to trimming and J lost 1 base; unmatched junction nucleotides: 12. Here the CDR3 DNA reads TGTGCCAGCAGTTTATACGCCCCTGGACAGGGTGGGTCCTACAATGAGCAGTTCTTC. Translated, it gives CASSLYAPGQGGSYNEQFF.

This clonotype rates as medium-sized. This beta chain represents an off-target read in a library built for alpha chains; its size is of limited meaning. The V call is TRBV28, the J call TRBJ2-7; D is ambiguous. Germline assignment: CDR1 MDHEN and CDR2 SYDVKM. Trimming removed 5 bases from V and 7 bases from J, with 12 bases in between. CDR3 size: 12 residues. CDR3 coding DNA: TGTGCCAGCAGTCTCCCCCTTACGGAGCAGTACTTC. This gives the protein CASSLPLTEQYF.

This clonotype qualifies as medium-sized (0.01 to 0.1%). Since it is a stray read in a library aimed at alpha chains, this beta chain has a size that is not meaningful. The chain carries TRBV6-1 and TRBJ2-7; possibly TRBD2 for D (5 bases). Germline loops: CDR1 MNHNS, CDR2 SASEGT. CDR3 length equals 15 residues. V was pared by 8 bases and J by 4 bases, with 21 bases between. CDR3 sequence: CASSSSYSLAYEQYV. As DNA, the CDR3 is TGTGCCAGCTCGAGCTCCTACTCTCTAGCTTACGAGCAGTACGTC.

Sample share makes this clonotype medium-sized (0.01 to 0.1%). This beta chain is an off-target read within a library intended for alpha chains, so its frequency means little. The rearrangement uses TRBV7-6 and TRBJ1-3; 9 bases map to TRBD1. CDR3 length equals 15 residues. The V and J ends lost 1 base and 2 bases, in that order; junction bases with no gene match: 0. The germline CDR1 and CDR2 sequences are SGHVS and FNYEAQ. CDR3 residues: CASSLGQGAGNTIYF. DNA of the CDR3: TGTGCCAGCAGCTTAGGACAGGGGGCTGGAAACACCATATATTTT.

In its sample, this clonotype ranks as medium-sized. Since the library was made to target alpha chains, this beta chain is a stray read and its abundance is not meaningful. The rearrangement joins TRBV12-3 or TRBV12-4 to TRBJ1-4; D may be TRBD1 (5 bases). The V gene lost 5 bases and the J gene lost 7 bases, with 20 bases spanning the gap. The CDR3 is 16 amino acids. In DNA, the CDR3 is TGTGCCAGCAGTAAAGGCTCGGGGGGGTATTCTGAAAAACTGTTTTTT. Its translation is CASSKGSGGYSEKLFF.

This clonotype qualifies as medium-sized. This beta chain came through as a stray read in a library set up for alpha chains, and its size says little. This sequence joins TRBV29-1 and TRBJ2-7; 10 positions agree with TRBD2. Germline V CDR1 and CDR2: SQVTM, ANQGSEA. The V and J ends lost 5 bases and 7 bases, in that order; junction bases with no gene match: 8. This CDR3 is 13 amino acids long. The chain's CDR3 is CSVNLAGAGEQYF. In DNA form, the CDR3 reads TGCAGCGTTAACCTAGCGGGAGCTGGGGAGCAGTACTTC.

This clonotype is termed medium-sized. A library made for alpha chains picked up this beta chain off target, so its size means little. The chain has TRBV5-6 and TRBJ2-7; D is uncertain. The CDR3 runs 16 residues. Germline CDR1 reads SGHDT; CDR2 reads YYEEEE. V lost 0 bases to trimming and J lost 2 bases, with 15 bases between them. The CDR3 spells CASSLGPGSIAYEQYF. CDR3 sequence (DNA): TGTGCCAGCAGCTTGGGTCCAGGCTCCATTGCCTACGAGCAGTACTTC.

Sample share makes this clonotype medium-sized. With the library built for alpha chains, this beta chain is off target and its frequency is not meaningful. The V and J genes are TRBV12-5 and TRBJ2-1, with D uncertain. Trimming removed 4 bases from V and 1 base from J, with 5 bases in between. CDR1 and CDR2 (germline): LGHNT, FRNRAP. The CDR3 covers 13 residues. CDR3 residues: CASGYGSYNEQFF. CDR3 bases: TGTGCTAGTGGTTACGGGTCCTACAATGAGCAGTTCTTC.

By sample share, this clonotype is medium-sized (0.01 to 0.1%). Since it is a stray read in a library aimed at alpha chains, this beta chain has a size that is not meaningful. V is TRBV7-9 and J is TRBJ2-3; 8 bases map to TRBD1. The CDR3 runs to 16 residues. V lost 5 bases and J lost 4; bases outside the gene matches: 11. Germline values: CDR1 SEHNR, CDR2 FQNEAQ (reference sequence). The CDR3 spells CASSQGVRGRSDTQYF. The DNA for the CDR3 is TGTGCCAGCAGCCAAGGCGTCAGGGGGCGATCAGATACGCAGTATTTT.

By share, this clonotype counts as medium-sized (0.01 to 0.1%). A library prepared for alpha chains yielded this beta chain as an off-target read; its size is of little meaning. The gene calls are TRBV2 and TRBJ1-5; 7 bases are a match to TRBD1. Germline-derived CDR1 and CDR2 are SNHLY and FYNNEI. Unmatched junction bases numbered 3, after V lost 8 bases and J lost 5 bases. There are 12 residues in the CDR3. In DNA, the CDR3 is TGTGCCAGCCGACAGGGCGATCAGCCCCAGCATTTT. Translating gives CASRQGDQPQHF. The whole variable domain, remainder taken from reference TRBV2 and TRBJ1-5, is EPEVTQTPSHQVTQMGQEVILRCVPISNHLYFYWYRQILGQKVEFLVSFYNNEISEKSEIFDDQFSVERPDGSNFTLKIRSTKLEDSAMYFCASRQGDQPQHFGDGTRLSIL.

This clonotype counts as medium-sized. The library was built for alpha chains, so this beta chain is an off-target read and its size means little. The gene calls are TRBV29-1 and TRBJ1-4, with a possible D match to TRBD1 (5 bases). Trimming shortened V by 6 bases and J by 4 bases, and 9 bases separated the two germline ends. Germline CDR1 SQVTM, CDR2 ANQGSEA. This CDR3 is built from 12 residues. CDR3: CSVGRVNEKLFF. The CDR3 nucleotides are TGCAGCGTGGGGCGTGTTAATGAAAAACTGTTTTTT.

By share of the sample, this clonotype is medium-sized (0.01 to 0.1%). With the library built for alpha chains, this beta chain is off target and its frequency is not meaningful. The chain employs TRBV4-2 and TRBJ2-5, with a tentative D call TRBD1 (5 bases). Trimming pared 4 bases from V and 3 bases from J, leaving 21 bases between. Germline assignment: CDR1 LGHNA and CDR2 YNFKEQ. This CDR3 comprises 17 residues. CDR3: CASSRQVGADGEETQYF. DNA of the CDR3: TGTGCCAGCAGCCGTCAGGTTGGGGCGGATGGGGAAGAGACCCAGTACTTC.

In this sample, this clonotype is medium-sized. This beta chain is a stray sequence in a library constructed for alpha chains; its clone size is not meaningful. This chain connects TRBV14 to TRBJ2-3; TRBD1 matches at 8 bases. The V gene's germline CDR1 is SGHDN and CDR2 FVKESK. This CDR3 has 17 residues. With 1 base clipped from V and 6 bases from J, the junction kept 12 bases outside the gene matches. The CDR3: CASSQAQGAAAMDTQYF. CDR3 sequence (DNA): TGTGCCAGCAGCCAAGCCCAGGGGGCAGCGGCGATGGATACGCAGTATTTT.

By proportion, this clonotype is medium-sized. The library was designed around alpha chains, so this beta chain is a stray read whose abundance carries little weight. This rearrangement joins TRBV12-3 or TRBV12-4 to TRBJ2-1; D is uncertain. CDR3 size: 11 residues. V was clipped by 3 bases and J by 8 bases, with 5 bases between them. This chain's CDR3 is CASSFGDEQFF. CDR3 DNA: TGTGCCAGCAGTTTTGGCGATGAGCAGTTCTTC.

Judged by abundance, this clonotype is medium-sized. This beta chain slipped into a library made for alpha chains as a stray read, so its size is not meaningful. The gene calls are TRBV19 and TRBJ2-5; no firm D call. Trimming took 7 bases from V and 8 from J, leaving 11 bases between them. Germline CDR1 LNHDA, CDR2 SQIVND (reference sequence). This CDR3 is built from 11 residues. The CDR3 region has the DNA TGTGCCAGTACCGACCAAGGAACCCAGTACTTC. Protein: CASTDQGTQYF. Complete variable domain (other parts from reference TRBV19 and TRBJ2-5): DGGITQSPKYLFRKEGQNVTLSCEQNLNHDAMYWYRQDPGQGLRLIYYSQIVNDFQKGDIAEGYSVSREKKESFPLTVTSAQKNPTAFYLCASTDQGTQYFGPGTRLLVL.